These 27 T cell receptor beta chains came from one sample sequenced in a study of blood T cell repertoires in COVID-19. Sequenced by immunoSEQ multiplex PCR; TCRdb stores in-frame clones only, minus some. Among about 120,000 clones, roughly three quarters were seen once, and the ten largest hold roughly 35%. Sequenced: peripheral blood. These receptors came from a man aged 40-49 years with active or convalescent COVID-19.

The genes are TRBV7-6 and TRBJ2-1; D possibly corresponds to TRBD2 (7 bases). CDR3 length: 16 residues. The V and J ends lost 3 bases and 8 bases respectively, with 20 bases between them. Germline V gene data show CDR1 as SGHVS and CDR2 as FNYEAQ. CDR3 loop: CASSFGGQKVGHEQFF. The CDR3 nucleotides read TGTGCCAGCAGCTTCGGGGGGCAAAAAGTGGGCCATGAGCAGTTCTTC. The entire variable domain, with the rest obtained from reference TRBV7-6 and TRBJ2-1, is as follows: GAGVSQSPRYKVTKRGQDVALRCDPISGHVSLYWYRQALGQGPEFLTYFNYEAQQDKSGLPNDRFSAERPEGSISTLTIQRTEQRDSAMYRCASSFGGQKVGHEQFFGPGTRLTVL.

V and J are TRBV5-5 and TRBJ1-4, with TRBD1 identical over 11 bases. Germline CDR1 is SGHKS and CDR2 is YYEKEE (reference sequence). CDR3 length: 16 amino acids. Germline trimming cut 4 bases from V and 3 bases from J; bases unmatched to any gene: 5. The CDR3 bases are TGTGCCAGCAGCGGGACAGGGGGTGGTCCTAATGAAAAACTGTTTTTT. Residues: CASSGTGGGPNEKLFF.

The chain uses TRBV30 and TRBJ1-2; 7 nucleotides align to TRBD1. CDR3 size: 12 residues. Germline assignment: CDR1 GTSNPN and CDR2 SVGIG (reference sequence). The V and J ends lost 6 bases and 6 bases, in that order; junction bases with no gene match: 7. This chain's CDR3 is CACPTGRHGYTF. In DNA form, the CDR3 reads TGTGCCTGCCCGACAGGGAGACATGGCTACACCTTC.

This chain joins TRBV4-1 and TRBJ2-5; maybe TRBD2 (6 bases). In germline, CDR1 is MGHRA, CDR2 YSYEKL. This CDR3 has 18 residues. V was clipped by 0 bases and J by 3 bases, with 20 bases between them. The CDR3 protein is CASSQDSGSGGVKETQYF. The CDR3 DNA is TGCGCCAGCAGCCAAGATAGTGGGAGTGGCGGGGTAAAAGAGACCCAGTACTTC.

The genes are TRBV9 and TRBJ2-2; a weak D match, TRBD1 (6 bases). The V gene's germline CDR1 is SGDLS and CDR2 YYNGEE. V was trimmed by 0 bases and J by 3 bases, leaving 18 bases between them. The CDR3 is 18 residues long. The CDR3 region is CASSVVVTGGYYTGELFF. In nucleotides, the CDR3 is TGTGCCAGCAGCGTAGTAGTGACAGGAGGATACTACACCGGGGAGCTGTTTTTT.

The table lists this clone with a few counts. The chain is built from TRBV5-1 and TRBJ1-6; 10 nucleotides line up with TRBD1. The CDR3 has 16 amino acids. CDR1 is SGHRS, CDR2 YFSETQ, per germline. V trimming: 0 bases; J trimming: 8 bases; junction bases outside the gene matches: 5. The CDR3 reads CASSLATGTGDSPLHF. CDR3 in DNA: TGCGCCAGCAGCTTGGCTACCGGGACAGGGGATTCACCCCTCCACTTT.

The chain employs TRBV2 and TRBJ1-1; TRBD1 aligns across 7 bases. Trimming cost V 8 bases and J 5 bases; bases outside gene matches: 14. CDR1 and CDR2 from the germline V gene are SNHLY and FYNNEI. This CDR3 has 15 amino acids. The CDR3: CASCAGRQGRTEAFF. The CDR3 region has the DNA TGTGCCAGCTGTGCGGGAAGACAGGGACGGACTGAAGCTTTCTTT.

The chain links TRBV6-5 to TRBJ1-1, with D hard to call. This CDR3 is built from 12 residues. With 8 bases removed from V and 4 bases from J, the gap between germline ends came to 11 bases. Per the germline V gene, CDR1 is MNHEY and CDR2 is SVGAGI. The DNA of the CDR3 is TGTGCCAGCGGGCCGATAGGCACTGAAGCTTTCTTT. Protein sequence: CASGPIGTEAFF.

The rearrangement joins TRBV27 to TRBJ2-1, with 9 bases matching TRBD2. This CDR3 is 17 amino acids long. CDR1 is MNHEY, CDR2 SMNVEV, per germline (reference sequence). V was pared by 2 bases and J by 8 bases, with 13 bases of the junction left unmatched. The CDR3 spells CASSLSSSGGPRDEQFF. CDR3 bases: TGTGCCAGCAGTTTAAGTTCCAGCGGGGGGCCTAGGGATGAGCAGTTCTTC.

The chain links TRBV5-1 to TRBJ1-1; D perhaps matches TRBD1 (5 bases). The CDR3 covers 13 residues. Trimming pared 0 bases from V and 3 bases from J, leaving 6 bases between. Germline CDR1 SGHRS, CDR2 YFSETQ. CDR3 in amino acids: CASSLGQYTEAFF. The CDR3 DNA reads as TGCGCCAGCAGCTTGGGACAGTACACTGAAGCTTTCTTT.

This clone showed up just a few times. In DNA, the CDR3 is TGCGCCAGCAGGAAGCCGGGCACGGGGGGCACTGAAGCTTTCTTT. This translates into CASRKPGTGGTEAFF. The chain recombines TRBV5-1 with TRBJ1-1; TRBD1 is a possible D gene (5 bases). Germline V gene sequence: CDR1 SGHRS, CDR2 YFSETQ. The CDR3 contains 15 residues. V lost 5 bases and J 4 bases, leaving 18 bases between the germline ends.

The rearrangement links TRBV28 to TRBJ2-5; TRBD2 agrees at 7 bases. With V trimmed by 2 bases and J by 5 bases, 8 bases remained unmatched. Germline assignment: CDR1 MDHEN and CDR2 SYDVKM. The CDR3 consists of 15 residues. CDR3 in amino acids: CASSLPGQGGETQYF. The CDR3 coding sequence is TGTGCCAGCAGTTTACCAGGGCAGGGAGGGGAGACCCAGTACTTC.

The genes are TRBV30 and TRBJ1-6; 7 nucleotides line up with TRBD1. Unmatched junction bases numbered 11, after V lost 2 bases and J lost 7 bases. This CDR3 region has 16 residues. The germline V gene encodes CDR1 GTSNPN and CDR2 SVGIG (reference sequence). CDR3 in amino acids: CAWSLATGSGNSPLHF. The DNA for the CDR3 is TGTGCCTGGAGTTTAGCGACAGGGTCGGGGAATTCACCCCTCCACTTT. Supplemented by reference TRBV30 and TRBJ1-6, the full variable domain reads SQTIHQWPATLVQPVGSPLSLECTVEGTSNPNLYWYRQAAGRGLQLLFYSVGIGQISSEVPQNLSASRPQDRQFILSSKKLLLSDSGFYLCAWSLATGSGNSPLHFGNGTRLTVT.

CDR3 protein: CASSPRPETQYF. CDR3 coding DNA: TGTGCCAGCAGCCCCCGTCCGGAGACCCAGTACTTC. J is TRBJ2-5 and V is TRBV7-9; no clear D gene. Deletions cut 5 bases from V and 5 bases from J, with 9 bases between. Germline loops: CDR1 SEHNR, CDR2 FQNEAQ (reference sequence). The CDR3 contains 12 residues.

This chain joins TRBV9 and TRBJ2-6; perhaps TRBD1 as D (6 bases). In germline, CDR1 is SGDLS, CDR2 YYNGEE. The CDR3 sequence is 16 residues long. Trimming took 4 bases from V and 4 from J, leaving 15 bases between them. In nucleotides, the CDR3 is TGTGCCAGCAGCTTCCCGACAGGTGCCGGGGCCAACGTCCTGACTTTC. This gives the protein CASSFPTGAGANVLTF.

This clone was seen more than once but under ten times. The V gene is TRBV11-2, the J gene TRBJ2-5, with TRBD2 as a possible D gene (7 bases). V dropped 5 bases and J dropped 5 bases, with 15 bases sitting between them. CDR1 SGHAT and CDR2 FQNNGV come from the germline V gene. The length of the CDR3 is 14 residues. The CDR3 sequence: CASSLLGGVETQYF. Written as DNA, the CDR3 is TGTGCCAGCAGCCTCCTAGGGGGGGTGGAGACCCAGTACTTC. Full variable domain (outside the CDR3, taken from reference TRBV11-2 and TRBJ2-5): EAGVAQSPRYKIIEKRQSVAFWCNPISGHATLYWYQQILGQGPKLLIQFQNNGVVDDSQLPKDRFSAERLKGVDSTLKIQPAKLEDSAVYLCASSLLGGVETQYFGPGTRLLVL.

V and J are TRBV28 and TRBJ1-5; 7 nucleotides agree with TRBD1. This CDR3 comprises 17 residues. V lost 6 bases and J lost 0; bases outside the gene matches: 11. Germline V gene data show CDR1 as MDHEN and CDR2 as SYDVKM. CDR3 in DNA: TGTGCCAGCAGCCGAACAGGGGTACTCGATAGCAATCAGCCCCAGCATTTT. Translation: CASSRTGVLDSNQPQHF.

This chain joins TRBV7-6 and TRBJ2-1, with 10 bases aligning to TRBD2. Germline V lookup: CDR1 SGHVS, CDR2 FNYEAQ. The V gene end was trimmed by 3 bases and the J gene end by 5 bases; junction bases not matched to a gene: 4. There are 15 residues in the CDR3. The CDR3 DNA reads as TGTGCCAGCAGCTTTTCGACTAGCGGGCACAATGAGCAGTTCTTC. Its translation: CASSFSTSGHNEQFF.

The chain links TRBV30 to TRBJ1-2, with 7 bases matching TRBD1. With V trimmed by 5 bases and J by 8 bases, 14 bases remained unmatched. The germline V gene has CDR1 GTSNPN and CDR2 SVGIG (reference sequence). The length of the CDR3 is 14 residues. CDR3 sequence: CAWLTPGQSRGYTF. The DNA for the CDR3 is TGTGCCTGGCTAACACCGGGACAGTCGCGGGGCTACACCTTC.

J is TRBJ2-3 and V is TRBV19; 7 bases align to TRBD2. Trimming cost V 2 bases and J 1 base; bases outside gene matches: 9. CDR1 LNHDA and CDR2 SQIVND come from the germline V gene (reference sequence). This CDR3 is 17 amino acids long. The CDR3 nucleotides read TGTGCCAGTAGTATACGGGGGGACTTCGTGCGCACAGATACGCAGTATTTT. This gives the protein CASSIRGDFVRTDTQYF.

This chain connects TRBV19 to TRBJ1-1; 8 bases are shared with TRBD1. The CDR3 is 15 amino acids. In germline, CDR1 is LNHDA, CDR2 SQIVND (reference sequence). The ends lost 3 bases at V and 3 bases at J; junction bases unmatched: 6. The CDR3 loop reads CASSILDRVDTEAFF. The CDR3, as DNA: TGTGCCAGTAGTATTTTGGACAGGGTGGACACTGAAGCTTTCTTT. Drawing the rest from reference TRBV19 and TRBJ1-1, the complete variable domain is DGGITQSPKYLFRKEGQNVTLSCEQNLNHDAMYWYRQDPGQGLRLIYYSQIVNDFQKGDIAEGYSVSREKKESFPLTVTSAQKNPTAFYLCASSILDRVDTEAFFGQGTRLTVV.

This clone was seen only a few times. This chain connects TRBV27 to TRBJ2-7; 12 bases line up with TRBD2. The CDR3 covers 16 residues. Germline CDR1 reads MNHEY; CDR2 reads SMNVEV (reference sequence). The ends lost 6 bases at V and 6 bases at J; junction bases unmatched: 12. The CDR3 here is CASRRLAGAYSGEQYF. DNA for the CDR3: TGTGCCAGCAGACGACTAGCGGGAGCCTACTCTGGCGAGCAGTACTTC.

The V gene is TRBV19, the J gene TRBJ2-7; no firm D call. Trimming took off 5 bases at V and 1 base at J, with 12 bases between the two ends. Germline loops: CDR1 LNHDA, CDR2 SQIVND (reference sequence). This CDR3 spans 14 amino acids. The CDR3 sequence is CASSPPAGSYEQYF. DNA for the CDR3: TGTGCCAGTAGTCCCCCGGCAGGTTCCTACGAGCAGTACTTC. The whole variable domain, filled in from reference TRBV19 and TRBJ2-7, reads DGGITQSPKYLFRKEGQNVTLSCEQNLNHDAMYWYRQDPGQGLRLIYYSQIVNDFQKGDIAEGYSVSREKKESFPLTVTSAQKNPTAFYLCASSPPAGSYEQYFGPGTRLTVT.

The chain uses TRBV3-1 (or the pseudogene TRBV3-2) and TRBJ1-2; 8 bases align to TRBD1. J was trimmed by 8 bases and V by 1 base; bases with no gene match: 9. There are 15 residues in the CDR3. Looked up from germline, CDR1 is LGHDT and CDR2 is YNNKEL (reference sequence). The CDR3 region has the DNA TGTGCCAGCAGCCAAGGACAGGGGAGGACCCTCGGCTACACCTTC. It codes for CASSQGQGRTLGYTF.

This chain joins TRBV13 and TRBJ2-3, with 10 bases matching TRBD2. V was pared by 4 bases and J by 3 bases, with 7 bases of the junction left unmatched. The CDR3 spans 16 residues. The germline V gene has CDR1 PRHDT and CDR2 FYEKMQ (reference sequence). CDR3 in amino acids: CASSSQNSGGTDTQYF. CDR3 nucleotides: TGTGCCAGCAGCTCGCAAAATAGCGGGGGGACAGATACGCAGTATTTT. Filled out from reference TRBV13 and TRBJ2-3, the complete variable domain reads AAGVIQSPRHLIKEKRETATLKCYPIPRHDTVYWYQQGPGQDPQFLISFYEKMQSDKGSIPDRFSAQQFSDYHSELNMSSLELGDSALYFCASSSQNSGGTDTQYFGPGTRLTVL.

The chain uses TRBV6-6 and TRBJ1-1; possible D gene TRBD1, 6 bases. Germline assignment: CDR1 MNHNY and CDR2 SVGAGI (reference sequence). Trimming stripped 10 bases from V and 0 bases from J, with 12 bases between. The CDR3 is 13 amino acids. This CDR3 reads CATRGGMNTEAFF. CDR3 DNA: TGTGCCACGAGGGGGGGAATGAACACTGAAGCTTTCTTT.

The rearrangement uses TRBV18 and TRBJ2-7, with 8 bases lining up with TRBD1. CDR1 KGHSH and CDR2 LQKENI come from the germline V gene. This CDR3 has 16 residues. V gave up 3 bases and J gave up 2 bases; unmatched junction bases: 9. The CDR3 reads CASSPSDREEPYEQYF. Written as DNA, the CDR3 is TGTGCCAGCTCACCCTCGGACAGGGAGGAACCCTACGAGCAGTACTTC.